This T cell receptor (beta chain) was recorded in a study of blood T cell repertoires in COVID-19 (dated by TCRdb to the early 2020s). In terms of the full investigation: Collaborator samples came from the United States, Italy and Spain and covered acute and convalescent phases of COVID-19. The material from the prospective study consisted of cDNA or gDNA derived from T cells, B-cell-depleted T cells, or PBMCs. Where available, HLA class I and class II types were taken from metadata supplied by the sample provider and were not determined by assay-based typing. The dataset comprised deeply sampled blood TCRbeta repertoires from subjects exposed to, actively infected with, or recovered from COVID-19. The repertoires were released in a freely available public database intended as a resource for research on the immune response to SARS-CoV-2. Nearly every sample came with metadata listing a de-identified subject ID, COVID-19 status, age in years and sex. The samples were drawn from the first 160 participants of the ongoing ImmuneRACE study and from 1,254 subjects provided by 6 global collaborators.

Each collaborating institution followed its own protocols to collect whole blood in K2EDTA tubes. Collaborator samples were shipped for TCRbeta analysis as frozen whole blood, isolated PBMCs, or DNA extracted from either sample type. What the work shows at the level of the full study, not this receptor alone: How much clinical and demographic metadata was included differed by source and by participant, and the metadata was provided uncurated.

The germline V gene encodes CDR1 GTSNPN and CDR2 SVGIG (reference sequence). From its cysteine to its phenylalanine, the CDR3 spans 13 amino acids. CDR3 DNA only is kept here, 39 bases in frame from base 1. Details on this clone: The antigen it recognizes is unknown. One end of the junction fails to match germline, which may point to a read error.

TCRbeta CDR3 regions were amplified from genomic DNA using the immunoSEQ Assay, a bias-controlled multiplex PCR. The authors' pipeline ran thus. The number of nucleated cells in each sample was estimated by amplification of reference gene primers within the assay. Sequence reads were collapsed and filtered to measure the absolute abundance of every unique TCRbeta CDR3 rearrangement. For each sample, productive Simpson clonality was calculated by taking the square root of Simpson's diversity index across productive rearrangements. What TCRdb holds here is the immuneACCESS table cut down to in-frame rearrangements. Part of the clones is not present; checked against another copy, under half of the missing clones reflect an unresolved V gene, and the others are unexplained. D and trimming were read from the DNA, whereas the V and J calls and clone size are those reported in that table. The sample includes thousands of clones, with 65% to 85% observed a single time. Clones ranked in the top ten supply around 20% of the sample.

This receptor was identified in a human donor with active COVID-19. The donor label of this sample is uncertain. The rearranged segments are TRBV30 and TRBJ2-2, and TRBD1 aligns with 9 junction nucleotides. Material: peripheral blood. The sequenced DNA is TGTGCCTGGGGCCCTTCCACAGGGGGCCTTCCCTTCTTT. This encodes CAWGPSTGGLPFF.